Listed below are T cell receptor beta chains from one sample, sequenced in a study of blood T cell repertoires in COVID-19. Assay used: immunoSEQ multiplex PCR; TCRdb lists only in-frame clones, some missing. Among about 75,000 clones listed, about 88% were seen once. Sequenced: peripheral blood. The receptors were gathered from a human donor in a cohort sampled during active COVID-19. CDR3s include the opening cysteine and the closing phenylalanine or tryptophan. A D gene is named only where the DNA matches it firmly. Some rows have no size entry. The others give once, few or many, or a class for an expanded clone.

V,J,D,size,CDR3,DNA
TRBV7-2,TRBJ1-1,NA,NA,CASSFSQDSEAFF,TGTGCCAGCAGCTTCTCGCAAGACAGTGAAGCTTTCTTT
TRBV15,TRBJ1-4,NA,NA,CATSRGRVINEKLFF,TGTGCCACCAGCAGAGGGCGGGTAATTAATGAAAAACTGTTTTTT
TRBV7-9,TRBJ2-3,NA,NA,CASSLDRASSHTQYF,TGTGCCAGCAGCTTAGACAGGGCTTCATCTCATACGCAGTATTTT
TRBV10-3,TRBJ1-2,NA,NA,CAISVQDIEGYGYTF,TGTGCCATCAGTGTTCAGGACATCGAAGGCTATGGCTACACCTTC
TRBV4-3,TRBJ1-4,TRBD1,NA,CASSQAGDRGREKLFF,TGCGCCAGCAGCCAAGCTGGGGACAGGGGTCGAGAAAAACTGTTTTTT
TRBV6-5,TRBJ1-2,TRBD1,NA,CASSYSYRGNYGYTF,TGTGCCAGCAGTTACTCGTACAGGGGAAACTATGGCTACACCTTC
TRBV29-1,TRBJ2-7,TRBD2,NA,CSAGGASGNYEQYF,TGCAGCGCCGGTGGGGCTAGCGGGAACTACGAGCAGTACTTC
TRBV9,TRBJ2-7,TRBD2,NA,CASSERGLPYEQYF,TGTGCCAGCAGCGAGCGGGGACTCCCGTACGAGCAGTACTTC
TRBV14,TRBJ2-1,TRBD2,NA,CASSRRLAGVTEQFF,TGTGCCAGCAGCCGAAGACTAGCGGGAGTTACTGAGCAGTTCTTC
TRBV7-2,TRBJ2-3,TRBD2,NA,CASSFTSGSTDTQYF,TGTGCCAGCAGCTTTACTAGCGGGAGCACAGATACGCAGTATTTT
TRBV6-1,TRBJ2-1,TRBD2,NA,CASREGLAGGWNNEQFF,TGTGCCAGCAGGGAAGGCCTAGCGGGAGGCTGGAATAATGAGCAGTTCTTC
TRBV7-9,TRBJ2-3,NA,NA,CASSLTTSTDTQYF,TGTGCCAGCAGCTTAACGACTAGCACAGATACGCAGTATTTT
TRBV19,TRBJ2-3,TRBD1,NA,CASSTGQGDTDTQYF,TGTGCCAGTAGCACGGGACAGGGGGACACAGATACGCAGTATTTT
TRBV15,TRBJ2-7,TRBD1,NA,CATSRGPGQSSYEQYF,TGTGCCACCAGCAGAGGACCGGGACAGAGCTCCTACGAGCAGTACTTC
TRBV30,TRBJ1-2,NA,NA,CAWRKGVGYTF,TGTGCCTGGAGGAAGGGGGTTGGCTACACCTTC
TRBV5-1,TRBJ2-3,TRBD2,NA,CASSFDGGRNTDTQYF,TGCGCCAGCAGCTTTGATGGCGGGAGAAACACAGATACGCAGTATTTT
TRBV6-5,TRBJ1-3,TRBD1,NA,CASSTDRVGGNTIYF,TGTGCCAGCAGTACCGACAGGGTCGGTGGAAACACCATATATTTT
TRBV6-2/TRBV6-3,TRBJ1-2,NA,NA,CASSILGGQGYTF,TGTGCCAGCAGTATACTGGGGGGGCAAGGCTACACCTTC
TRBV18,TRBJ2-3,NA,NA,CASSPPVGLDTQYF,TGTGCCAGCTCACCACCGGTTGGCCTGGATACGCAGTATTTT
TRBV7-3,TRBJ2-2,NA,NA,CASSRQPLANTGELFF,TGTGCCAGCAGCAGACAGCCTTTAGCGAACACCGGGGAGCTGTTTTTT
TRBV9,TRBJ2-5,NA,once,CASSVGGRLGRETQYF,TGTGCCAGCAGCGTAGGAGGGCGGTTGGGGAGGGAGACCCAGTACTTC
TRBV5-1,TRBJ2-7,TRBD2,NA,CASSFGGGDEQYF,TGCGCCAGCAGCTTCGGCGGGGGTGACGAGCAGTACTTC
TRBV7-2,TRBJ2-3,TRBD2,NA,CASSSGGPSTDTQYF,TGTGCCAGCAGCTCGGGGGGGCCAAGCACAGATACGCAGTATTTT
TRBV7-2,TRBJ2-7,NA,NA,CASSLAYQGMYEQYF,TGTGCCAGCAGCTTAGCGTACCAGGGTATGTACGAGCAGTACTTC
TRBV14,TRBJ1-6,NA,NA,CASSQVSVWGGSPLHF,TGTGCCAGCAGCCAAGTATCCGTCTGGGGGGGATCACCCCTCCACTTT
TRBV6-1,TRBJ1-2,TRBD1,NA,CASSVTGQGFGFSGYTF,TGTGCCAGCAGTGTAACGGGACAGGGGTTCGGTTTTAGTGGCTACACCTTC